The present TCR beta chain was sequenced within a study of T cell responses to AZD1222 COVID-19 vaccine. Study-level results: The sample set comprised mostly white British donors with more females, and clonal diversity was possibly underestimated.

Turning to this clone: Its matching antigen is unknown.

Libraries were prepared by immunoSEQ multiplex PCR; TCRdb keeps only in-frame clonotypes and omits some of them. The repertoire holds around 200,000 clones, with roughly 94% as singletons. The CDR3 length is 17 residues. V gave up 0 bases and J gave up 2 bases, with 17 bases separating them. In germline, CDR1 is ENHRY, CDR2 SYGVKD. The specimen was peripheral blood, collected 28 days after the second AZD1222 dose. The rearrangement joins TRBV10-3 to TRBJ2-7; tentative D call: TRBD2 (6 bases). This clonotype was sampled from an adult who received the AZD1222 COVID-19 vaccine. The CDR3 spells CAISESSGGSGTYEQYF. For the CDR3, the DNA is TGTGCCATCAGTGAGTCTAGTGGAGGTAGCGGTACCTACGAGCAGTACTTC.